Sequencing of this T cell receptor (beta chain) was carried out in a study of human T cells and chemical hapten exposure. Study in general: Sensitization applied 2% DPC to about 2 cm by about 2 cm of upper inner arm skin. Diphenylcyclopropenone doses were given weekly to the scalps of patients across the approximately 24-week study.

The study's findings and limits: The study found that DPC sensitization did not change TCRs above 1 in 1000 frequency.

In the library, unique molecular identifiers were attached to individual cDNA molecules. TCRdb used MiXCR to reprocess the RACE reads, holding one entry per CDR3 protein. This sample carries some 170,000 distinct CDR3 sequences, around 22% of them seen once, and the ten largest clones take about 7%. Germline V gene data show CDR1 as SEHNR and CDR2 as FQNEAQ (reference sequence). The CDR3 is 15 amino acids. Trimming removed 5 bases from V and 7 bases from J, with 17 bases in between. A word on this clonotype: The antigen is not known.

The sample's time point: patch test 1, 2 weeks after DPC sensitization. Treatment defined: therapeutic diphenylcyclopropenone sensitization with weekly scalp DPC. Sequenced here: whole blood, sampled in connection with sensitization to the hapten diphenylcyclopropenone (DPC). The source is a woman between 45 and 60 years old with alopecia areata. Some clones in this sample may be carry-over from other donors' samples. This chain connects TRBV7-9 to TRBJ1-4; TRBD1 might be the D (6 bases). Written as DNA, the CDR3 is TGTGCCAGCAGCCTGGCCGGGACATCGATTGAAAAACTGTTTTTT. Protein: CASSLAGTSIEKLFF. The full variable domain, in which reference TRBV7-9 and TRBJ1-4 provide the parts outside the CDR3, is DTGVSQNPRHKITKRGQNVTFRCDPISEHNRLYWYRQTLGQGPEFLTYFQNEAQLEKSRLLSDRFSAERPKGSFSTLEIQRTEQGDSAMYLCASSLAGTSIEKLFFGSGTQLSVL.